Below, 27 T cell receptor beta chains from the same sample are listed, as sequenced in a study of T-cell memory formation after mild COVID-19. TCRdb processed the 5' RACE reads anew with MiXCR; each CDR3 protein has one entry. The sample has roughly 170,000 distinct CDR3 sequences; less than 20% are singletons. Material for sequencing was PBMCs or a T cell subset sorted from them (not recorded which). The receptors were gathered from a man younger than 35 who had mild COVID-19 (a few samples of this study predate the infection). Cell type and time point are not known.

The chain links TRBV5-4 to TRBJ2-7, with TRBD2 matching 8 bases. V shed 7 bases, J shed 2 bases, and the junction held 11 bases outside the gene matches. This CDR3 contains 15 residues. The germline V gene has CDR1 SGHNT and CDR2 YYREEE (reference sequence). CDR3 sequence reads: CASSRGGRDPYEQYF. The CDR3 DNA follows: TGTGCCAGCTCCCGCGGGGGGAGAGACCCCTACGAGCAGTACTTC.

The rearrangement joins TRBV6-6 to TRBJ1-2; no definite D call. The CDR3 is made up of 11 amino acids. V gave up 8 bases and J gave up 4 bases, with 8 bases separating them. Germline assignment: CDR1 MNHNY and CDR2 SVGAGI (reference sequence). As DNA, the CDR3 is TGTGCCAGCCGCGCCGGCTATGGCTACACCTTC. Amino acids: CASRAGYGYTF.

The CDR3 sequence: CASSPSAGVNTQYF. CDR3 DNA: TGCGCCAGCAGCCCTTCAGCCGGGGTGAACACCCAGTACTTC. The V and J genes are TRBV4-1 and TRBJ2-5, with D maybe TRBD2 (5 bases). Trimming took 4 bases from V and 8 from J, leaving 17 bases between them. CDR1 and CDR2 from the germline V gene are MGHRA and YSYEKL. The CDR3 is 14 amino acids.

The V and J genes are TRBV20-1 and TRBJ2-3; TRBD2 aligns across 10 bases. The germline V gene encodes CDR1 DFQATT and CDR2 SNEGSKA (reference sequence). This CDR3 has 15 amino acids. J gave up 8 bases and V 1 base, and 9 bases lay outside the gene matches. CDR3 sequence reads: CSARVASGGASTQYF. The CDR3 region has the DNA TGCAGTGCTAGAGTGGCCAGCGGGGGGGCCAGTACGCAGTATTTT.

This clonotype was seen more than once but under ten times. The rearrangement uses TRBV4-1 and TRBJ1-5; TRBD1 matches 9 bases. CDR1 and CDR2 (germline): MGHRA, YSYEKL. J gave up 7 bases and V 0 bases, and 4 bases lay outside the gene matches. The CDR3 consists of 15 residues. In nucleotides, the CDR3 is TGCGCCAGCAGCCAAGAGGGACAGGGCTCGCAGCCCCAGCATTTT. It codes for CASSQEGQGSQPQHF.

Here the CDR3 DNA reads TGCAGCGTTGAAGCACAGTTAAACACCGGGGAGCTGTTTTTT. It encodes CSVEAQLNTGELFF. The rearrangement links TRBV29-1 to TRBJ2-2; the D is unclear. Trimming stripped 1 base from V and 2 bases from J, with 8 bases between. This CDR3 has 14 residues. Per germline, CDR1 SQVTM and CDR2 ANQGSEA.

This sequence joins TRBV20-1 and TRBJ1-2, with D unresolved. Germline CDR1 is DFQATT and CDR2 is SNEGSKA (reference sequence). The CDR3 is 13 residues long. V was trimmed by 3 bases and J by 2 bases, leaving 10 bases between them. As DNA, the CDR3 is TGCAGTGCTAGGAGGACGGAGAACTATGGCTACACCTTC. It translates to CSARRTENYGYTF.

This rearrangement joins TRBV9 to TRBJ2-1, with D uncertain. V was pared by 0 bases and J by 7 bases, with 8 bases between. CDR3 length equals 13 residues. Germline assignment: CDR1 SGDLS and CDR2 YYNGEE. CDR3 sequence (DNA): TGTGCCAGCAGCGTAGGGGCTGGGAATGAGCAGTTCTTC. It is translated as CASSVGAGNEQFF.

This clonotype was recorded a few times. The chain links TRBV5-1 to TRBJ2-7, with 8 positions matching TRBD1. The CDR3 length is 13 residues. Germline V CDR1 and CDR2: SGHRS, YFSETQ. V lost 4 bases and J lost 6; bases outside the gene matches: 6. The CDR3 spells CASSGTGDSEQYF. Here the CDR3 DNA reads TGCGCCAGCAGCGGGACAGGCGATTCCGAGCAGTACTTC.

CDR3 residues: CASSLGPLGTEAFF. The CDR3, as DNA: TGTGCCAGCAGCTTAGGCCCTCTAGGCACTGAAGCTTTCTTT. The chain couples TRBV7-9 to TRBJ1-1; D is unclear. The CDR3 extends over 14 amino acids. Trimming cost V 1 base and J 4 bases, with 10 bases left between them. Germline V lookup: CDR1 SEHNR, CDR2 FQNEAQ (reference sequence).

The chain joins TRBV20-1 to TRBJ2-5; 11 bases fit TRBD1. Looked up from germline, CDR1 is DFQATT and CDR2 is SNEGSKA (reference sequence). Unmatched junction bases numbered 3, after V lost 0 bases and J lost 6 bases. CDR3 length: 14 amino acids. The CDR3 sequence: CSAREGQGDQTQYF. Here the CDR3 DNA reads TGCAGTGCTAGAGAGGGACAGGGGGACCAGACCCAGTACTTC.

This clonotype was counted many times. The V and J genes are TRBV12-3 or TRBV12-4 and TRBJ1-4; D call uncertain. Trimming removed 3 bases at V and 3 bases at J, with 8 bases between. The CDR3 loop spans 14 amino acids. CDR3 amino acids: CASSFSAANEKLFF. CDR3 nucleotides: TGTGCCAGCAGTTTCTCCGCGGCTAATGAAAAACTGTTTTTT.

The CDR3 DNA reads TGTGCCAGCAGCTCATCTAGGGCAGATACGCAGTATTTT. Protein sequence: CASSSSRADTQYF. The chain is built from TRBV7-2 and TRBJ2-3; D gene unclear. There are 13 residues in the CDR3. Germline V gene data show CDR1 as SGHTA and CDR2 as FQGNSA. The V and J ends lost 4 bases and 4 bases respectively, with 9 bases between them.

This clonotype was counted a few times. The chain is built from TRBV6-6 and TRBJ1-2; no clear D gene. V was cut by 2 bases and J by 4 bases, with 5 bases left in between. CDR3 length: 12 amino acids. The V gene's germline CDR1 is MNHNY and CDR2 SVGAGI (reference sequence). Here the CDR3 reads CASSYTAYGYTF. CDR3 bases: TGTGCCAGCAGTTACACTGCCTATGGCTACACCTTC.

A few counts support this clonotype. V and J are TRBV20-1 and TRBJ2-1; TRBD2 is a possible D gene (5 bases). Germline CDR1 reads DFQATT; CDR2 reads SNEGSKA (reference sequence). Trimming left V 5 bases short and J 9 bases short, with 8 bases between. This CDR3 is 10 amino acids long. The CDR3 here is CSAPRGEQFF. The CDR3 DNA reads as TGCAGTGCTCCCCGGGGTGAGCAGTTCTTC.

This chain's CDR3 is CASSEAQNYGYTF. The DNA of the CDR3 is TGTGCCAGCAGTGAAGCACAAAACTATGGCTACACCTTC. The chain combines TRBV6-1 with TRBJ1-2; no definite D call. Trimming cost V 0 bases and J 2 bases, with 4 bases left between them. Germline CDR1 reads MNHNS; CDR2 reads SASEGT. This CDR3 is built from 13 residues.

This clonotype came up a few times. The CDR3 region has the DNA TGTGCCAGCTTCAGGGCCGGTGGGGGCACAGATACGCAGTATTTT. Translating it yields CASFRAGGGTDTQYF. V and J are TRBV6-6 and TRBJ2-3; possibly TRBD1 for D (5 bases). V shed 8 bases and J shed 1 base, with 16 bases lying between them. This CDR3 region has 15 residues. The germline V gene encodes CDR1 MNHNY and CDR2 SVGAGI (reference sequence).

This clonotype appeared a few times. The J gene is TRBJ1-1, the V gene TRBV5-1; no clear D gene. The CDR3 contains 14 residues. Trimming took 2 bases from V and 3 from J, leaving 11 bases between them. Looked up from germline, CDR1 is SGHRS and CDR2 is YFSETQ. In DNA form, the CDR3 reads TGCGCCAGCAGCTTCGGCTCCCAAGACACTGAAGCTTTCTTT. Protein: CASSFGSQDTEAFF. The complete variable domain, with remaining parts taken from reference TRBV5-1 and TRBJ1-1, reads KAGVTQTPRYLIKTRGQQVTLSCSPISGHRSVSWYQQTPGQGLQFLFEYFSETQRNKGNFPGRFSGRQFSNSRSEMNVSTLELGDSALYLCASSFGSQDTEAFFGQGTRLTVV.

The J gene is TRBJ2-5, the V gene TRBV5-1, with a weak D call TRBD2 (5 bases). CDR3 length: 15 residues. Germline CDR1 SGHRS, CDR2 YFSETQ. The V and J ends lost 7 bases and 5 bases respectively, with 21 bases between them. CDR3: CASGFGVGRRETQYF. The CDR3 bases are TGCGCCAGCGGATTCGGGGTTGGCCGACGGGAGACCCAGTACTTC.

This clonotype was seen repeatedly, ten times or more. V gene TRBV24-1 combines with J gene TRBJ2-1; D is possibly TRBD1 (7 bases). Germline assignment: CDR1 KGHDR and CDR2 SFDVKD. The CDR3 sequence is 15 residues long. Trimming left V 8 bases short and J 2 bases short, with 15 bases between. CDR3 sequence reads: CATTAGGRPYNEQFF. The CDR3 bases are TGTGCCACCACGGCAGGGGGGCGGCCCTACAATGAGCAGTTCTTC.

This clonotype was seen repeatedly, ten times or more. The chain joins TRBV5-1 to TRBJ2-7, with TRBD2 matching 7 bases. In germline, CDR1 is SGHRS, CDR2 YFSETQ. The CDR3 runs to 14 residues. J lost 2 bases, V lost 0 bases, and 2 bases had no gene match. CDR3 in DNA: TGCGCCAGCAGCTTGGAGACTAGCCCCTACGAGCAGTACTTC. As protein: CASSLETSPYEQYF.

This clonotype was seen a few times. The rearrangement joins TRBV5-1 to TRBJ1-5; D uncertain. The V and J ends lost 0 bases and 1 base respectively, with 8 bases between them. Germline values: CDR1 SGHRS, CDR2 YFSETQ. The CDR3 has 15 residues. This CDR3 is CASSLGPGSNQPQHF. Written as DNA, the CDR3 is TGCGCCAGCAGCTTGGGGCCCGGGAGCAATCAGCCCCAGCATTTT.

The CDR3 is CASSLADYRLGTQYF. The CDR3 region has the DNA TGTGCCAGCAGCTTAGCCGACTACCGCTTGGGGACCCAGTACTTC. The chain links TRBV11-2 to TRBJ2-5, with D perhaps matching TRBD2 (5 bases). Germline V gene lookup returns CDR1 SGHAT and CDR2 FQNNGV. This CDR3 region has 15 residues. Trimming removed 1 base from V and 7 bases from J, with 16 bases in between.

This clonotype was found a few times. CDR3: CASSSSVRGTEAFF. The CDR3 DNA is TGTGCCAGCAGTTCTTCCGTCCGGGGCACTGAAGCTTTCTTT. This rearrangement joins TRBV12-3 or TRBV12-4 to TRBJ1-1; D unclear. The CDR3 loop spans 14 amino acids. Deletions cut 4 bases from V and 4 bases from J, with 13 bases between.

In its sample, this clonotype was seen many times. This rearrangement joins TRBV12-3 or TRBV12-4 to TRBJ1-1; D possibly corresponds to TRBD1 (5 bases). Trimming shortened V by 3 bases and J by 6 bases, and 17 bases separated the two germline ends. The CDR3 sequence is 15 residues long. The chain's CDR3 is CASSFPFTGRAEAFF. CDR3 in DNA: TGTGCCAGCAGTTTTCCCTTCACAGGAAGAGCTGAAGCTTTCTTT.

The CDR3 is CASREVSNTQYF. The CDR3 DNA sequence: TGTGCCAGCAGAGAAGTGAGCAATACGCAGTATTTT. The chain couples TRBV12-3 or TRBV12-4 to TRBJ2-3; no clear D. This CDR3 comprises 12 residues. Trimming took off 6 bases at V and 7 bases at J, with 11 bases between the two ends.

The chain is built from TRBV2 and TRBJ1-4; a weak D match, TRBD1 (5 bases). Trimming pared 7 bases from V and 8 bases from J, leaving 11 bases between. CDR1 and CDR2 (germline): SNHLY, FYNNEI. The CDR3 is 12 amino acids. CDR3 DNA: TGTGCCAGCAACACGGGGGGGGAAAAACTGTTTTTT. The encoded protein is CASNTGGEKLFF.